The 3 T cell receptor beta chains below come from one sample, sequenced in a study of cytomegalovirus exposure and HLA in healthy donors. 60 Vbeta and 13 Jbeta primers were used in PCR. This table comes from immunoSEQ multiplex PCR, and its TCRdb copy is limited to in-frame clones, with some not included. The sample shows around 170,000 clones, 65% to 85% of them seen only once. Sample: PBMCs. The receptors originated from a man aged 45-65 years in good health and CMV-seronegative.

V gene TRBV5-1 combines with J gene TRBJ1-1; the match to TRBD1 covers 7 bases. V lost 1 base, J lost 5 bases, and 14 bases stayed unmatched. This CDR3 is built from 17 residues. CDR1 is SGHRS and CDR2 is YFSETQ in the germline V gene. CDR3 protein: CASSLWGRGQVGTEAFF. CDR3 sequence (DNA): TGCGCCAGCAGCTTGTGGGGTAGAGGACAGGTAGGAACTGAAGCTTTCTTT.

The chain has TRBV6-4 and TRBJ2-1; D ambiguous. This CDR3 is 11 amino acids long. V was trimmed by 5 bases and J by 5 bases, leaving 4 bases between them. The V gene's germline CDR1 is MRHNA and CDR2 SNTAGT. This chain's CDR3 is CASSFNNEQFF. The CDR3 nucleotides are TGTGCCAGCAGTTTTAACAATGAGCAGTTCTTC.

The V and J genes are TRBV7-2 and TRBJ2-1; 10 bases line up with TRBD2. CDR3 length: 17 residues. The germline CDR1 and CDR2 sequences are SGHTA and FQGNSA. J was trimmed by 4 bases and V by 5 bases; bases with no gene match: 11. CDR3 residues: CASSTPTSGGAYNEQFF. The DNA of the CDR3 is TGTGCCAGCAGCACCCCCACCAGCGGGGGGGCTTACAATGAGCAGTTCTTC.